This T cell receptor beta chain derives from a study of blood T cell repertoires in COVID-19. The overall study: Both acute and convalescent COVID-19 samples were obtained from the United States, Italy and Spain.

The V gene lost 3 bases and the J gene lost 2 bases, with 11 bases spanning the gap. Germline-derived CDR1 and CDR2 are SQVTM and ANQGSEA. This CDR3 region has 13 residues. Per the original data handling: Amplified reference gene primers provided the basis for estimating nucleated cell counts. TCRdb keeps only in-frame clones here, not all; method: immunoSEQ multiplex PCR. The V and J calls and clone size are taken from that table; D and trimming were inferred from the DNA. The sample lists roughly 300,000 clones, about 89% occurring once. V is TRBV29-1 and J is TRBJ2-7; possible D gene TRBD1, 6 bases. This clonotype was obtained from a woman between 45 and 65 years old who had recovered from COVID-19. Sequencing was performed on peripheral blood. CDR3: CSVEGTPPYEQYF. CDR3 sequence (DNA): TGCAGCGTTGAGGGGACACCACCCTACGAGCAGTACTTC.